This is a list of T cell receptor beta chains from one sample in a study of cytomegalovirus exposure and HLA in healthy donors. The protocol was immunoSEQ multiplex PCR, while the TCRdb copy is restricted to in-frame clones and leaves out a portion. This table holds approximately 140,000 clones, roughly four fifths found once. Sequenced input: PBMCs. These receptors were collected from a woman in her forties or fifties in good health and CMV-seronegative. Each CDR3 is given with its conserved first and last residue. The order of the fields is V gene, J gene, D gene, clone size, CDR3 DNA, CDR3 protein. A D gene is named only where the DNA matches it firmly. Size is stated for part of the rows, as once, few or many counts, or as a class when the clone is expanded.

>TRBV30|TRBJ1-2|-|-
TGTGCCTGGAGCGAGACCTGGAGGGAGCGAGGCTACACCTTC
CAWSETWRERGYTF
>TRBV7-2|TRBJ1-1|TRBD1|-
TGTGCCAGCAGCTCGTACAGGGGTAGGACTGAAGCTTTCTTT
CASSSYRGRTEAFF
>TRBV30|TRBJ1-4|TRBD1|once
TGTGCCCAGCAAGGGACAGGGCCTGAAAAACTGTTTTTT
CAQQGTGPEKLFF
>TRBV29-1|TRBJ2-7|-|-
TGCAGCGTTGATGCAGAATCAGGTTACGAGCAGTACTTC
CSVDAESGYEQYF
>TRBV18|TRBJ2-2|TRBD2|-
TGTGCCAGCTCACGGACTAGCGGGAACACCGGGGAGCTGTTTTTT
CASSRTSGNTGELFF
>TRBV9|TRBJ2-1|-|-
TGTGCCAGCAGCGGCCCCCAGGGCAATGAGCAGTTCTTC
CASSGPQGNEQFF
>TRBV4-1|TRBJ1-2|-|-
TGCGCCAGCAGCCAAGCACCGGGGGTTAACTATGGCTACACCTTC
CASSQAPGVNYGYTF
>TRBV7-9|TRBJ1-2|TRBD1|-
TGTGCCAGCAGCTTAGACGGACAGGGCCATGGCTACACCTTC
CASSLDGQGHGYTF
>TRBV29-1|TRBJ1-1|TRBD1|-
TGCAGCGTTGAACTGGGACAGGGGAGAGCTGAAGCTTTCTTT
CSVELGQGRAEAFF
>TRBV19|TRBJ2-7|-|-
TGTGCCAGTACCCTGGGCCCCGGTTCCTACGAGCAGTACTTC
CASTLGPGSYEQYF
>TRBV30|TRBJ2-6|-|-
TGTGCCTGGAGTGTAGAATCCAGTATCTCTGGGGCCAACGTCCTGACTTTC
CAWSVESSISGANVLTF